Presented here are 10 T cell receptor beta chains from one specimen sequenced in a study of T cells after yellow fever vaccination (dated by TCRdb to the late 2010s). The sample's treatment or condition label, in plain terms: live attenuated yellow fever vaccine strain. The receptor library was made with 5' RACE. TCRdb records Illumina HiSeq 2500 as the sequencer. TCRdb trimmed the raw reads at Q25, called clones with MiXCR and kept productive beta chains. Entries that share a CDR3 protein sequence are merged under the most common genes and DNA. This sample comprises around 30,000 distinct CDR3 sequences, 6% to 8% of them detected only once. Together, the top ten hold 20% to 25% of the sample. The source was PBMCs, either bulk or a sorted T-cell subset (CD4+, CD8+, memory, or dextramer-sorted; not recorded which), collected on the day of the yellow fever booster vaccination. The receptor set was obtained from a man younger than 40 who received the YFV17D yellow fever vaccine.

This clonotype appeared many times. The chain uses TRBV27 and TRBJ1-2; 10 bases match TRBD1. J gave up 8 bases and V 5 bases, and 8 bases lay outside the gene matches. The CDR3 has 14 residues. The V gene's germline CDR1 is MNHEY and CDR2 SMNVEV (reference sequence). The CDR3 loop is CASSRQGASEGYTF. CDR3 nucleotide sequence: TGTGCCAGCAGTAGACAGGGGGCAAGTGAAGGCTACACCTTC.

This clonotype was recorded a few times. The chain recombines TRBV19 with TRBJ1-2; weak D call: TRBD1 (5 bases). Trimming left V 7 bases short and J 4 bases short, with 10 bases between. CDR3 size: 12 residues. In germline, CDR1 is LNHDA, CDR2 SQIVND (reference sequence). The CDR3 DNA reads as TGTGCCAGTAATAAGGGGACCTATGGCTACACCTTC. Amino acid sequence: CASNKGTYGYTF. Together with reference TRBV19 and TRBJ1-2, the CDR3 gives the full variable domain: DGGITQSPKYLFRKEGQNVTLSCEQNLNHDAMYWYRQDPGQGLRLIYYSQIVNDFQKGDIAEGYSVSREKKESFPLTVTSAQKNPTAFYLCASNKGTYGYTFGSGTRLTVV.

The chain carries TRBV29-1 and TRBJ2-7; 8 nucleotides match TRBD2. CDR1 is SQVTM and CDR2 is ANQGSEA in the germline V gene. The CDR3 loop spans 11 amino acids. Losses at the gene ends were 5 bases for V and 7 bases for J; bases not matched to a gene: 4. The CDR3: CSVRGGGEQYF. The CDR3 DNA reads TGCAGCGTTCGGGGGGGGGGAGAGCAGTACTTC.

This clonotype was detected a few times. The chain carries TRBV11-2 and TRBJ1-1; D gene uncertain. The V end lost 1 base, the J end lost 5 bases, and 8 bases lay between the germline ends. The CDR3 spans 13 residues. CDR1 and CDR2 (germline): SGHAT, FQNNGV. The CDR3 loop is CASSLGSWTEAFF. The CDR3 nucleotides are TGTGCCAGCAGCTTAGGGTCCTGGACTGAAGCTTTCTTT.

Of note for this clonotype: Since a much larger clone is just one base distant, this may be a read error. The V gene is TRBV11-2, the J gene TRBJ1-2, with D tentatively TRBD1 (6 bases). In germline, CDR1 is SGHAT, CDR2 FQNNGV. CDR3 length: 13 amino acids. CDR3 residues: CAISSPGDYGYTF. In nucleotides, the CDR3 is TGTGCCATCAGCTCGCCAGGGGACTATGGCTACACCTTC.

In its sample, this clonotype was seen many times. This chain uses TRBV20-1 with TRBJ2-1; TRBD2 matches at 9 bases. Germline values: CDR1 DFQATT, CDR2 SNEGSKA (reference sequence). After removal of 3 bases from V and 7 bases from J, the junction contained 13 bases not matched to a gene. The CDR3 consists of 16 residues. CDR3 bases: TGCAGTGCTAGGATGCCGGGACTAGCAAGGGGTAATGAGCAGTTCTTC. Translation gives CSARMPGLARGNEQFF.

This clonotype was detected ten times or more. V is TRBV12-3 or TRBV12-4 and J is TRBJ2-3; tentatively, D is TRBD1 (6 bases). This CDR3 spans 17 amino acids. V was pared by 4 bases and J by 3 bases, with 20 bases between. CDR3 bases: TGTGCCAGCAGTTCTGGGGGACACCACCGGCGTACAGATACGCAGTATTTT. Protein: CASSSGGHHRRTDTQYF.

The sample holds many counts of this clonotype. The gene calls are TRBV5-1 and TRBJ2-7; tentative D call: TRBD2 (6 bases). The germline CDR1 and CDR2 sequences are SGHRS and YFSETQ. V was shortened by 4 bases and J by 3 bases, with 14 bases between the two germline ends. This CDR3 spans 14 amino acids. CDR3 DNA sequence: TGCGCCAGCAGCAGAATTTCGACTAGCTACGAGCAGTACTTC. This encodes CASSRISTSYEQYF.

This chain links TRBV20-1 with TRBJ2-3; TRBD1 matches 10 bases. The germline gives CDR1 DFQATT, CDR2 SNEGSKA (reference sequence). With V trimmed by 6 bases and J by 6 bases, 21 bases remained unmatched. CDR3 length equals 18 residues. This CDR3 reads CSAVPGQGLAGVLDTQYF. Written as DNA, the CDR3 is TGCAGTGCCGTCCCGGGACAGGGGCTCGCGGGGGTTTTGGATACGCAGTATTTT.

This clonotype appeared many times. The genes are TRBV29-1 and TRBJ1-4; D possibly corresponds to TRBD1 (5 bases). Germline assignment: CDR1 SQVTM and CDR2 ANQGSEA. Trimming stripped 2 bases from V and 8 bases from J, with 6 bases between. The CDR3 totals 11 residues. The CDR3 coding sequence is TGCAGCGTTGAAAGACAGGAAAAACTGTTTTTT. The encoded protein is CSVERQEKLFF.